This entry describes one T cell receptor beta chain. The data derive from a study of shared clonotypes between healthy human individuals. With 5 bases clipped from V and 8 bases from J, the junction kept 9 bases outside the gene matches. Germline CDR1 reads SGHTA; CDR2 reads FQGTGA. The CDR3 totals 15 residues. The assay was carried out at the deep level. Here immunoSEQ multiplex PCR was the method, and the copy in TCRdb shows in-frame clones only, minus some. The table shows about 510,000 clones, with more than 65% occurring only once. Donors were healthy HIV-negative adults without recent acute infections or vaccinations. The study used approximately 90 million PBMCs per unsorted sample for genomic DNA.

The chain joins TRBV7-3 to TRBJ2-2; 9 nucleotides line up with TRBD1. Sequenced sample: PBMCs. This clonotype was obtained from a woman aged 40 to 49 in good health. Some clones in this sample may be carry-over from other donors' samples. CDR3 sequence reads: CASSPTGGAPGELFF. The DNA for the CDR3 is TGTGCCAGCAGCCCCACAGGGGGCGCCCCGGGGGAGCTGTTTTTT.